This T cell receptor beta chain was recorded in a study of T cells in narcolepsy. TCRdb keeps only in-frame clones here, not all; method: immunoSEQ multiplex PCR. This sample has 35,000 or so clones; 70% to 85% occur once, and the top ten carry approximately 1.5%. This clone was seen more than once but under ten times. The junction does not match germline at one end; this may be a read error. Material for sequencing was CD45RA- memory CD4+ T cells from PBMCs. The sequence was collected from a human donor with narcolepsy.

The CDR3 loop reads CASSPPTSSPRDF. In DNA, the CDR3 is TGTGCCAGCTCACCACCGACAAGCAGCCCCAGGGACTTC. V gene TRBV18 combines with J gene TRBJ2-7, with TRBD1 as a possible D gene (5 bases). CDR1 and CDR2 (germline): KGHSH, LQKENI. This CDR3 has 13 amino acids.